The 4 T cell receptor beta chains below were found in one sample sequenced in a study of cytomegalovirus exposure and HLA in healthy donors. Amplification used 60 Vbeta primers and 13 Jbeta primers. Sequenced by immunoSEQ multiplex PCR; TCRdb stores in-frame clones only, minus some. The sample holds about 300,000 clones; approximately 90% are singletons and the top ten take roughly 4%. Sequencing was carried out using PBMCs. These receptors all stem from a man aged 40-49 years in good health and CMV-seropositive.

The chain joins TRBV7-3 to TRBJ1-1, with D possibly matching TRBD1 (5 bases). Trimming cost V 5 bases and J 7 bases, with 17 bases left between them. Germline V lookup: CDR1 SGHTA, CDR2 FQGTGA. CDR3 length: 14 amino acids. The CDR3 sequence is CASSLLPGGNEAFF. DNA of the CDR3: TGTGCCAGCAGCCTCCTACCCGGGGGTAATGAAGCTTTCTTT.

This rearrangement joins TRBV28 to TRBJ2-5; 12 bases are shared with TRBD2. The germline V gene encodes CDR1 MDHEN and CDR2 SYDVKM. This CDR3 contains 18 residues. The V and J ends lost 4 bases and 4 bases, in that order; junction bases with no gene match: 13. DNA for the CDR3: TGTGCCAGCAGTTCCCTCCCCTCACTAGCGGGAGGAGGAGAGACCCAGTACTTC. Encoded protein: CASSSLPSLAGGGETQYF.

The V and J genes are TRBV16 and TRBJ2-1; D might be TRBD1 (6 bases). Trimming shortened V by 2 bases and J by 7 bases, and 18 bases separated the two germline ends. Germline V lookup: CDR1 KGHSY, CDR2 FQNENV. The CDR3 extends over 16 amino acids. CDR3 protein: CASSQNRVEDGNEQFF. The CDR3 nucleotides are TGTGCCAGCAGCCAAAACAGGGTTGAGGACGGTAATGAGCAGTTCTTC.

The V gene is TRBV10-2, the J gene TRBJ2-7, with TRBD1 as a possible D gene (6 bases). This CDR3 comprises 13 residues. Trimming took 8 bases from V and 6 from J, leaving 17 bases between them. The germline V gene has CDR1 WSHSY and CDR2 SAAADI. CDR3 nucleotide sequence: TGCGCCAGCTTCCAGGGGCCCACAAGCGAGCAGTACTTC. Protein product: CASFQGPTSEQYF.